One and the same sample provided the 27 T cell receptor beta chains below, sequenced in a study of blood T cells in healthy people across ages. A second PCR of about 7 to 11 cycles used a sample-barcoded 5' primer and a J-beta primer mix. One entry per CDR3 protein, called by TCRdb with MiXCR from the 5' RACE reads. Of some 1,000,000 distinct CDR3 sequences listed, less than 25% were seen once; the top ten hold around 0.75%. The same sample was also studied in work on T cells of mothers and their children.

The specimen was blood. The receptors here all came from a girl aged 2 to 9 in good health.

V gene TRBV3-1 combines with J gene TRBJ1-6; D ambiguous. Trimming removed 1 base at V and 7 bases at J, with 11 bases between. Germline V lookup: CDR1 LGHDT, CDR2 YNNKEL (reference sequence). This CDR3 has 15 amino acids. DNA of the CDR3: TGTGCCAGCAGCCAAGGCAGCCCACTGAATTCACCCCTCCACTTT. Encoded protein: CASSQGSPLNSPLHF.

The rearrangement uses TRBV14 and TRBJ2-3, with TRBD2 matching 7 bases. The germline gives CDR1 SGHDN, CDR2 FVKESK. This CDR3 comprises 17 residues. Trimming cost V 2 bases and J 1 base; bases outside gene matches: 9. For the CDR3, the DNA is TGTGCCAGCAGCCAACCCTGGGGGGGACCGGGCACAGATACGCAGTATTTT. Encoded protein: CASSQPWGGPGTDTQYF.

This clonotype appeared a few times. The J gene is TRBJ2-7, the V gene TRBV20-1, with unresolved D. This CDR3 is 12 amino acids long. The V gene's germline CDR1 is DFQATT and CDR2 SNEGSKA (reference sequence). Trimming pared 0 bases from V and 3 bases from J, leaving 6 bases between. The CDR3 sequence: CSAREGIYEQYF. CDR3 coding DNA: TGCAGTGCTAGAGAAGGGATCTACGAGCAGTACTTC.

This clonotype was recorded a few times. The chain is built from TRBV7-9 and TRBJ2-7; 8 bases match TRBD1. Per the germline V gene, CDR1 is SEHNR and CDR2 is FQNEAQ (reference sequence). V was pared by 2 bases and J by 2 bases, with 11 bases of the junction left unmatched. This CDR3 spans 17 amino acids. The CDR3 DNA is TGTGCCAGCAGCTTACTTTTAGCGGCAGGGGGCACCTACGAGCAGTACTTC. Translated: CASSLLLAAGGTYEQYF.

This clonotype was observed a handful of times. The rearrangement uses TRBV7-2 and TRBJ2-3; possible D gene TRBD2, 6 bases. V lost 5 bases to trimming and J lost 0 bases, with 12 bases between them. Germline CDR1 reads SGHTA; CDR2 reads FQGNSA. The CDR3 loop spans 15 amino acids. The CDR3 region has the DNA TGTGCCAGCAGCCTCACGGCGGGGAGCACAGATACGCAGTATTTT. It specifies CASSLTAGSTDTQYF.

This chain links TRBV19 with TRBJ1-5; unclear D gene. This CDR3 has 15 residues. Trimming cost V 1 base and J 6 bases, with 13 bases left between them. CDR1 and CDR2 (germline): LNHDA, SQIVND (reference sequence). The DNA of the CDR3 is TGTGCCAGTAGTATAGCCCCTTCGTTGTCTCAGCCCCAGCATTTT. It specifies CASSIAPSLSQPQHF.

A few counts support this clonotype. V gene TRBV20-1 combines with J gene TRBJ2-4; tentative D call: TRBD1 (5 bases). Looked up from germline, CDR1 is DFQATT and CDR2 is SNEGSKA (reference sequence). The CDR3 totals 12 residues. V lost 2 bases, J lost 5 bases, and 7 bases lay in between. This chain's CDR3 is CSARQGENIQYF. The CDR3 DNA reads TGCAGTGCTAGACAGGGCGAAAACATTCAGTACTTC.

This clonotype was seen a few times. The chain couples TRBV6-4 to TRBJ2-1; tentative D call: TRBD2 (5 bases). V lost 5 bases and J 7 bases, leaving 15 bases between the germline ends. Germline loops: CDR1 MRHNA, CDR2 SNTAGT. The CDR3 is 14 amino acids. This chain's CDR3 is CASSPARDVNEQFF. The CDR3 DNA reads TGTGCCAGCAGTCCTGCTCGGGATGTAAATGAGCAGTTCTTC.

V and J are TRBV12-3 or TRBV12-4 and TRBJ2-7; 9 bases map to TRBD2. V lost 4 bases and J lost 1; bases outside the gene matches: 5. The CDR3 totals 15 residues. CDR3 in DNA: TGTGCCAGCAGTTGGAGACTAGCGGAGTCCTACGAGCAGTACTTC. Translated: CASSWRLAESYEQYF.

This clonotype has just a few counts. The chain links TRBV29-1 to TRBJ2-5; 8 nucleotides agree with TRBD1. The J call may not be correct, given that the DNA end is closer to TRBJ2-7. The germline V gene has CDR1 SQVTM and CDR2 ANQGSEA. CDR3 length equals 14 residues. This CDR3 is CSVLMGGQVDEQYF. The CDR3 nucleotides are TGCAGCGTCCTGATGGGGGGACAGGTGGACGAGCAGTACTTC.

The chain is built from TRBV9 and TRBJ1-2; D is unclear. V dropped 4 bases and J dropped 8 bases, with 21 bases sitting between them. From germline, CDR1 is SGDLS and CDR2 YYNGEE. The CDR3 is 15 residues long. The CDR3 protein is CASSSSMDSARGYTF. CDR3 sequence (DNA): TGTGCCAGCAGCTCAAGCATGGACTCGGCAAGAGGCTACACCTTC.

The chain has TRBV6-6 and TRBJ1-1; D is uncertain. The CDR3 is 13 residues long. Germline V CDR1 and CDR2: MNHNY, SVGAGI (reference sequence). Trimming took 4 bases from V and 12 from J, leaving 18 bases between them. The CDR3 sequence: CASSSFPTIGTFF. CDR3 DNA sequence: TGTGCCAGCAGTTCCTTTCCGACCATCGGAACTTTCTTT.

In its sample, this clonotype was seen a few times. This chain links TRBV7-9 with TRBJ1-4, with D tentatively TRBD1 (6 bases). Germline values: CDR1 SEHNR, CDR2 FQNEAQ (reference sequence). V was clipped by 2 bases and J by 8 bases, with 15 bases between them. The CDR3 length is 15 residues. DNA of the CDR3: TGTGCCAGCAGCTTACGTACAGGGAAAAGAGAAAAACTGTTTTTT. This gives the protein CASSLRTGKREKLFF.

In this sample, this clonotype turned up a few times. The rearrangement uses TRBV13 and TRBJ1-6; D gene uncertain. Germline lookup yields CDR1 PRHDT and CDR2 FYEKMQ (reference sequence). With 2 bases removed from V and 5 bases from J, the gap between germline ends came to 13 bases. The CDR3 extends over 16 amino acids. The CDR3 coding sequence is TGTGCCAGCAGCTTATTAGCAGGAGAAGATAATTCACCCCTCCACTTT. The encoded protein is CASSLLAGEDNSPLHF. Supplemented by reference TRBV13 and TRBJ1-6, the full variable domain reads AAGVIQSPRHLIKEKRETATLKCYPIPRHDTVYWYQQGPGQDPQFLISFYEKMQSDKGSIPDRFSAQQFSDYHSELNMSSLELGDSALYFCASSLLAGEDNSPLHFGNGTRLTVT.

This clonotype was picked up a small number of times. This rearrangement joins TRBV6-5 to TRBJ1-6; D ambiguous. V lost 7 bases and J 6 bases, leaving 16 bases between the germline ends. CDR1 MNHEY and CDR2 SVGAGI come from the germline V gene. CDR3 length: 15 residues. CDR3 amino acids: CASTVSTASNSPLHF. DNA for the CDR3: TGTGCCAGCACGGTCTCTACAGCTTCTAATTCACCCCTCCACTTT.

This clonotype was seen more than once but under ten times. The gene calls are TRBV11-2 and TRBJ2-6, with TRBD2 identical over 12 bases. The V segment lost 5 bases and the J segment 4 bases; nucleotides outside the gene matches: 15. This CDR3 contains 20 residues. CDR1 is SGHAT and CDR2 is FQNNGV in the germline V gene. The CDR3 reads CASSRLAGEAIALGANVLTF. The CDR3 DNA reads as TGTGCCAGCAGCAGACTAGCGGGAGAGGCCATAGCCCTCGGGGCCAACGTCCTGACTTTC. Full variable domain (rest looked up from reference TRBV11-2 and TRBJ2-6): EAGVAQSPRYKIIEKRQSVAFWCNPISGHATLYWYQQILGQGPKLLIQFQNNGVVDDSQLPKDRFSAERLKGVDSTLKIQPAKLEDSAVYLCASSRLAGEAIALGANVLTFGAGSRLTVL.

This clonotype was picked up a small number of times. CDR3: CATYRGTPRTYGYTF. The CDR3 DNA sequence: TGTGCCACTTACAGGGGAACCCCCCGTACCTATGGCTACACCTTC. The chain is built from TRBV12-3 or TRBV12-4 and TRBJ1-2; 7 bases line up with TRBD1. The CDR3 has 15 amino acids. With 10 bases clipped from V and 4 bases from J, the junction kept 15 bases outside the gene matches.

This clonotype has just a few counts. This chain connects TRBV13 to TRBJ1-6; D not resolved. CDR3 size: 12 residues. Deletions cut 6 bases from V and 10 bases from J, with 10 bases between. The germline V gene has CDR1 PRHDT and CDR2 FYEKMQ (reference sequence). The CDR3, as DNA: TGTGCCAGCAGGACCATGGGATCACCCCTCCACTTT. It encodes CASRTMGSPLHF.

This clonotype came up a few times. This chain links TRBV20-1 with TRBJ2-1; TRBD1 might be the D (6 bases). The CDR3 extends over 13 amino acids. Germline loops: CDR1 DFQATT, CDR2 SNEGSKA (reference sequence). V was clipped by 5 bases and J by 8 bases, with 16 bases between them. The CDR3 DNA is TGCAGTGCTCCTACCCGCAGGGGCGATGAGCAGTTCTTC. The encoded protein is CSAPTRRGDEQFF.

This clonotype has only one observation. The chain couples TRBV3-1 to TRBJ2-7; possible D gene TRBD2, 6 bases. The CDR3 length is 15 residues. Trimming took off 2 bases at V and 0 bases at J, with 11 bases between the two ends. Germline V gives CDR1 LGHDT, CDR2 YNNKEL (reference sequence). CDR3 nucleotide sequence: TGTGCCAGCAGCCAATCCCTCGGGAGCTCCTACGAGCAGTACTTC. It translates to CASSQSLGSSYEQYF.

CDR3 sequence: CASSSRQSTYDSPLHF. The CDR3, as DNA: TGTGCCAGCAGCTCTCGACAGTCTACGTACGATTCACCCCTCCACTTT. The chain employs TRBV7-8 and TRBJ1-6, with a weak D call TRBD1 (5 bases). The germline V gene has CDR1 SGHVS and CDR2 FQNEAQ. Trimming left V 4 bases short and J 8 bases short, with 18 bases between. The CDR3 is 16 amino acids.

This clonotype was recorded a few times. The J gene is TRBJ2-5, the V gene TRBV7-3; 7 nucleotides match TRBD2. The tail of the sequence fits TRBJ2-1 better, so the J call may be wrong. The CDR3 covers 18 residues. CDR1 and CDR2 (germline): SGHTA, FQGTGA. This CDR3 is CASSLSHGARAGRNEQFF. CDR3 DNA sequence: TGTGCCAGCAGCTTATCCCACGGAGCTCGAGCGGGGCGCAATGAGCAGTTCTTC.

The chain employs TRBV6-2 or TRBV6-3 and TRBJ2-1, with D unresolved. The ends were cut back, 4 bases at V and 7 bases at J, with 14 bases in the middle. The length of the CDR3 is 14 residues. The germline V gene encodes CDR1 MNHEY and CDR2 SVGEGT. The CDR3 DNA follows: TGTGCCAGCAGTTTACGCAGGCTGGGAAATGAGCAGTTCTTC. As protein: CASSLRRLGNEQFF.

V and J are TRBV14 and TRBJ1-2; the D is unclear. Trimming left V 4 bases short and J 4 bases short, with 16 bases between. Germline V gene lookup returns CDR1 SGHDN and CDR2 FVKESK. This CDR3 is built from 15 residues. For the CDR3, the DNA is TGTGCCAGCAGCCCTAGGGAAAAGCTTTCCTATGGCTACACCTTC. This translates into CASSPREKLSYGYTF.

Of note for this clonotype: A much larger clonotype is one base distant, so this may be a read error. The V and J genes are TRBV29-1 and TRBJ2-1; the D gene is possibly TRBD2 (6 bases). Germline V gene lookup returns CDR1 SQVTM and CDR2 ANQGSEA. V was shortened by 1 base and J by 4 bases, with 11 bases between the two germline ends. The CDR3 sequence is 14 residues long. CDR3 nucleotide sequence: TGCAGCGTTGAAGTAGCGGAGACATACAATGAGCAGTTCTTC. It encodes CSVEVAETYNEQFF.

CDR3 amino acids: CASSQGGGTGRPLFYNEQFF. CDR3 sequence (DNA): TGTGCCAGCAGCCAGGGGGGCGGTACAGGCAGGCCCCTCTTTTACAATGAGCAGTTCTTC. V gene TRBV11-1 combines with J gene TRBJ2-1; tentative D call: TRBD1 (7 bases). Germline V gene sequence: CDR1 SGHAT, CDR2 FQDESV (reference sequence). V lost 5 bases to trimming and J lost 4 bases, with 30 bases between them. The CDR3 is 20 amino acids.

This clonotype has only a few counts. The chain combines TRBV29-1 with TRBJ2-1; D possibly corresponds to TRBD1 (5 bases). The V and J ends lost 5 bases and 3 bases respectively, with 14 bases between them. This CDR3 is 14 amino acids long. Germline V gene lookup returns CDR1 SQVTM and CDR2 ANQGSEA. For the CDR3, the DNA is TGCAGCGTTACCGGGCAGGGTTTCTACAATGAGCAGTTCTTC. Protein sequence: CSVTGQGFYNEQFF.